This T cell receptor beta chain was documented in a study of graft-versus-host responses after intestinal transplantation (dated by TCRdb to about 2021). About the study as a whole: The transplants that recipients got were multivisceral, liver-intestinal, or isolated intestinal. Every recipient was given anti-thymocyte globulin induction, followed by approximately three years of maintenance tacrolimus and steroids. Graft-versus-host and host-versus-graft alloreactive T cell clones were tracked in the graft, circulation and bone marrow after intestinal transplantation using bulk TCR-beta CDR3 sequencing. To identify alloreactive clones, pre-transplant mixed lymphocyte reaction products were sequenced and then compared with unstimulated pre-transplant donor and recipient T cells. The cohort enrolled 24 intestinal transplant recipients including one retransplant, and a few patients lacking pretransplant specimens were excluded. Donor T cell macrochimerism was defined as a peak of at least 4% donor T cells among recipient peripheral blood mononuclear cells. Instead of going to the commercial service, samples from a few later patients were sequenced in-house on an Illumina MiSeq and processed with MiXCR. Results the study describes overall, beyond this receptor: The relatively low number and heterogeneity of intestinal transplant patients limited the conclusions. Patients with donor T cell macrochimerism had high GvH to HvG T cell clonal ratios in their allografts. GvH clones were detected in recipient bone marrow, and some appeared earlier in ileal mucosa or blood, consistent with an intestinal mucosal origin. Early after transplant, peak levels of circulating GvH clones were associated with declines in HvG clones.

Receptor libraries were prepared by the immunoSEQ multiplex PCR assay. For most patients, genomic DNA was isolated with the Qiagen DNeasy Blood and Tissue Kit and sent frozen to Adaptive Biotechnologies for TCR sequencing. For most patients, high-throughput TCR-beta CDR3 sequencing of genomic DNA was performed by Adaptive Biotechnologies. Per the authors' processing: TCR sequencing data were retrieved from Adaptive's ImmunoSEQ software for 18 patients, whereas a few other patients were processed with MiXCR and VDJtools. To correct CD4 versus CD8 sorting errors, sequences present in both subsets at a frequency ratio below 5:1 were removed. CDR3 nucleotide sequences shared between donor and recipient were removed because the origin of such sequences could not be assigned. Alloreactive clones required at least 2-fold expansion over unstimulated cells and minimum CFSE-low frequency of 0.002% (template counts) or 0.001% (read counts). Clones detected in sequenced pre-transplant spleen, lymph node, or MLR CFSE-low populations of the donor or recipient were defined as mappable. Cumulative frequency of alloreactive clones was calculated as a percentage of all sequences weighted by copy number. TCRdb retrieved this table from immuneACCESS and kept in-frame rearrangements only. Not all clones are present; in checked studies, unresolved V genes account for under half, and no reason is known for the remainder. V and J calls and clone size come straight from that table; D and trimming were deduced from the DNA. For this sample there are around 100,000 clones; roughly 93% appear just once. Clones ranked in the top ten supply roughly 1.2% of the sample.

The germline V gene gives CDR1 as SGHRS and CDR2 as YFSETQ. The CDR3 covers 15 residues, taking in both the cysteine and the phenylalanine. CDR3 DNA only is kept here, 45 bases in frame from base 1. A distance of 16 bases separates the germline ends of V and J, which lose 2 bases and 4 bases respectively. Comments on this clone: Its target antigen remains unknown. Per-base qualities were not stored, and no clone one base away is much larger.

This specimen's time point label, per the study, means: cells obtained before transplantation from donor or recipient. CD3+CD4+ and CD3+CD8+ populations were FACS-sorted from unstimulated pre-transplant donor and recipient cells taken from spleen or lymph nodes. The sequence was obtained from a human donor who received an intestinal transplant. Material: unstimulated CD8+ T cells sorted from spleen or lymph node cells, obtained before intestinal transplant. The rearrangement combines TRBV5-1 with TRBJ2-7, and possibly TRBD1, on 6 matching bases. The sequenced DNA: TGCGCCAGCAGCTTTTTTTCAGGGGAACCTTACGAGCAGTACTTC. It encodes CASSFFSGEPYEQYF.